The 21 T cell receptor beta chains given below trace back to one sample, sequenced in a study of T cell responses to AZD1222 COVID-19 vaccine. The method was immunoSEQ multiplex PCR; TCRdb's version includes in-frame clones alone and lacks a portion of them. The sample includes about 200,000 clones, about 92% of them seen just once. Material: peripheral blood, obtained on day 0 of MenACWY control vaccination. The receptors originated from an adult in good health.

The rearrangement joins TRBV12-3 or TRBV12-4 to TRBJ1-3; D gene ambiguous. The CDR3 length is 11 residues. V lost 3 bases and J 7 bases, leaving 4 bases between the germline ends. CDR3 in amino acids: CASSLGNTIYF. As DNA, the CDR3 is TGTGCCAGCAGTTTGGGGAACACCATATATTTT.

This clone showed up just once. CDR3 nucleotide sequence: TGTGCCAGCAGTTTTGTGGGACAGAGCTCCTACAATGAGCAGTTCTTC. This encodes CASSFVGQSSYNEQFF. The chain joins TRBV27 to TRBJ2-1, with 7 nucleotides matching TRBD1. V shed 3 bases, J shed 0 bases, and the junction held 5 bases outside the gene matches. This CDR3 comprises 16 residues. Germline loops: CDR1 MNHEY, CDR2 SMNVEV (reference sequence).

The chain combines TRBV4-1 with TRBJ1-1; D is ambiguous. Germline V gene sequence: CDR1 MGHRA, CDR2 YSYEKL. The CDR3 is made up of 16 amino acids. V was clipped by 0 bases and J by 3 bases, with 14 bases between them. CDR3 residues: CASSQESAASYTEAFF. The CDR3 nucleotides are TGCGCCAGCAGCCAAGAGTCGGCCGCCTCGTACACTGAAGCTTTCTTT.

This clone came up once. The chain is built from TRBV18 and TRBJ2-1; possible D gene TRBD1, 6 bases. CDR1 and CDR2 (germline): KGHSH, LQKENI. The CDR3 has 13 amino acids. The V end lost 1 base, the J end lost 7 bases, and 8 bases lay between the germline ends. CDR3 DNA: TGTGCCAGCTCACCACGACAGGATAATGAGCAGTTCTTC. This codes for CASSPRQDNEQFF.

The gene calls are TRBV5-1 and TRBJ2-2; tentatively, D is TRBD2 (5 bases). The length of the CDR3 is 17 residues. V gave up 5 bases and J gave up 3 bases, with 20 bases separating them. The germline V gene has CDR1 SGHRS and CDR2 YFSETQ. CDR3 sequence reads: CASREVKRALDTGELFF. The CDR3 DNA reads TGCGCCAGCAGGGAAGTTAAGAGGGCACTGGACACCGGGGAGCTGTTTTTT.

V gene TRBV7-2 combines with J gene TRBJ1-2, with 7 bases fitting TRBD1. Germline V gene sequence: CDR1 SGHTA, CDR2 FQGNSA. This CDR3 is built from 16 residues. V trimming: 5 bases; J trimming: 7 bases; junction bases outside the gene matches: 16. The CDR3 DNA reads as TGTGCCAGCAGCACACATCAGGGGGGGCAGGGTGGTGGCTACACCTTC. Translating it yields CASSTHQGGQGGGYTF.

This chain connects TRBV5-1 to TRBJ1-2; D remains ambiguous. Trimming took off 0 bases at V and 6 bases at J, with 15 bases between the two ends. The CDR3 consists of 15 residues. Germline assignment: CDR1 SGHRS and CDR2 YFSETQ. The CDR3 DNA reads as TGCGCCAGCAGCTTGGGGAGCGGGCCGGGCAATGGCTACACCTTC. This sequence encodes CASSLGSGPGNGYTF. The whole variable domain, filled in from reference TRBV5-1 and TRBJ1-2, reads KAGVTQTPRYLIKTRGQQVTLSCSPISGHRSVSWYQQTPGQGLQFLFEYFSETQRNKGNFPGRFSGRQFSNSRSEMNVSTLELGDSALYLCASSLGSGPGNGYTFGSGTRLTVV.

A single count supports this clone. The chain combines TRBV5-1 with TRBJ2-3; D gene ambiguous. CDR3 length equals 11 residues. V was trimmed by 2 bases and J by 2 bases, leaving 0 bases between them. Germline CDR1 SGHRS, CDR2 YFSETQ. CDR3 coding DNA: TGCGCCAGCAGCTTCACAGATACGCAGTATTTT. Translation gives CASSFTDTQYF. Variable domain in full (rest from reference TRBV5-1 and TRBJ2-3): KAGVTQTPRYLIKTRGQQVTLSCSPISGHRSVSWYQQTPGQGLQFLFEYFSETQRNKGNFPGRFSGRQFSNSRSEMNVSTLELGDSALYLCASSFTDTQYFGPGTRLTVL.

V is TRBV18 and J is TRBJ1-1; 8 nucleotides agree with TRBD1. The germline CDR1 and CDR2 sequences are KGHSH and LQKENI. The CDR3 loop spans 13 amino acids. V dropped 6 bases and J dropped 2; count of bases not matched to a gene: 2. The CDR3: CASSRGPNTEAFF. The CDR3, as DNA: TGTGCCAGCTCCAGGGGGCCCAACACTGAAGCTTTCTTT.

The chain combines TRBV5-4 with TRBJ1-6, with D perhaps matching TRBD1 (5 bases). Trimming shortened V by 5 bases and J by 6 bases, and 18 bases separated the two germline ends. This CDR3 is 16 amino acids long. The germline V gene encodes CDR1 SGHNT and CDR2 YYREEE (reference sequence). The CDR3 DNA follows: TGTGCCAGCAGTTCATTAGGGGAGGCTTTTAATTCACCCCTCCACTTT. Protein: CASSSLGEAFNSPLHF.

The chain employs TRBV3-1 (or the pseudogene TRBV3-2) and TRBJ1-1; D is uncertain. The germline V and J ends were trimmed by 3 bases and 6 bases, with 5 bases remaining between them. CDR3 size: 11 residues. CDR1 and CDR2 from the germline V gene are LGHDT and YNNKEL (reference sequence). The CDR3 protein is CASSHQAEAFF. CDR3 nucleotides: TGTGCCAGCAGCCACCAGGCTGAAGCTTTCTTT.

The V and J genes are TRBV5-1 and TRBJ1-5; a weak D match, TRBD1 (6 bases). V was pared by 0 bases and J by 6 bases, with 10 bases between. Looked up from germline, CDR1 is SGHRS and CDR2 is YFSETQ. The CDR3 runs 14 residues. In DNA form, the CDR3 reads TGCGCCAGCAGCTTGGTCGGGGGCGTTCAGCCCCAGCATTTT. Its protein is CASSLVGGVQPQHF.

The rearrangement joins TRBV10-3 to TRBJ1-1; no definite D call. The germline gives CDR1 ENHRY, CDR2 SYGVKD. V gave up 4 bases and J gave up 1 base, with 16 bases separating them. The CDR3 is made up of 16 amino acids. The chain's CDR3 is CAISVAGGRANTEAFF. CDR3 nucleotides: TGTGCCATCAGTGTCGCTGGAGGGAGAGCGAACACTGAAGCTTTCTTT.

The chain uses TRBV28 and TRBJ1-2; D is possibly TRBD1 (5 bases). V was pared by 3 bases and J by 4 bases, with 12 bases between. The CDR3 is 14 amino acids. Germline V gene data show CDR1 as MDHEN and CDR2 as SYDVKM. In DNA, the CDR3 is TGTGCCAGCAGTTTCGGGGGACCCGGCTATGGCTACACCTTC. As protein: CASSFGGPGYGYTF.

About this clone: At the DNA level, this CDR3 is encoded by other sequences in the same sample as well. This sequence joins TRBV5-1 and TRBJ2-7, with unresolved D. The CDR3 runs 14 residues. V lost 0 bases and J lost 0, with 7 bases in between. Per the germline V gene, CDR1 is SGHRS and CDR2 is YFSETQ. CDR3 in amino acids: CASSLGQDSYEQYF. CDR3 DNA: TGCGCCAGCAGCTTGGGGCAGGACTCCTACGAGCAGTACTTC.

The chain has TRBV10-3 and TRBJ2-7; 7 nucleotides match TRBD2. V was pared by 6 bases and J by 5 bases, with 4 bases of the junction left unmatched. The CDR3 extends over 12 amino acids. CDR1 is ENHRY and CDR2 is SYGVKD in the germline V gene. The CDR3 here is CAISEGGDEQYF. The CDR3 nucleotides read TGTGCCATCAGCGAGGGAGGGGACGAGCAGTACTTC.

The genes are TRBV2 and TRBJ1-1; 7 bases line up with TRBD1. Germline loops: CDR1 SNHLY, CDR2 FYNNEI. J lost 5 bases, V lost 0 bases, and 6 bases had no gene match. CDR3 size: 15 residues. The CDR3 reads CASSEAQGGLTEAFF. As DNA, the CDR3 is TGTGCCAGCAGTGAAGCGCAGGGGGGATTGACTGAAGCTTTCTTT.

V is TRBV5-1 and J is TRBJ1-2; TRBD1 matches 7 bases. The germline gives CDR1 SGHRS, CDR2 YFSETQ. V trimming: 2 bases; J trimming: 7 bases; junction bases outside the gene matches: 5. This CDR3 has 13 amino acids. CDR3 nucleotides: TGCGCCAGCAGCTTACAGGGGAGAGGTGGCTACACCTTC. Translating gives CASSLQGRGGYTF.

The chain links TRBV12-5 to TRBJ1-5; perhaps TRBD1 as D (5 bases). The CDR3 covers 13 residues. Germline values: CDR1 LGHNT, CDR2 FRNRAP. V lost 0 bases to trimming and J lost 6 bases, with 6 bases between them. CDR3 region: CASGLVRGQPQHF. CDR3 nucleotides: TGTGCTAGTGGTTTGGTAAGGGGTCAGCCCCAGCATTTT.

The genes are TRBV28 and TRBJ1-1; 8 bases line up with TRBD1. V lost 4 bases and J lost 5; bases outside the gene matches: 6. In germline, CDR1 is MDHEN, CDR2 SYDVKM. This CDR3 comprises 14 residues. CDR3 in amino acids: CASSSGGSRTEAFF. CDR3 bases: TGTGCCAGCAGTTCAGGGGGCTCAAGGACTGAAGCTTTCTTT. Combining the CDR3 with reference TRBV28 and TRBJ1-1 gives the whole variable domain DVKVTQSSRYLVKRTGEKVFLECVQDMDHENMFWYRQDPGLGLRLIYFSYDVKMKEKGDIPEGYSVSREKKERFSLILESASTNQTSMYLCASSSGGSRTEAFFGQGTRLTVV.

In its sample, this clone was seen a few times. The genes are TRBV30 and TRBJ1-6, with D perhaps matching TRBD1 (5 bases). The germline V gene has CDR1 GTSNPN and CDR2 SVGIG (reference sequence). V dropped 2 bases and J dropped 4 bases, with 15 bases sitting between them. The CDR3 totals 16 residues. This chain's CDR3 is CAWSPQGSSYNSPLHF. The CDR3 DNA sequence: TGTGCCTGGAGTCCTCAGGGAAGCTCGTATAATTCACCCCTCCACTTT. Complete variable domain (other parts from reference TRBV30 and TRBJ1-6): SQTIHQWPATLVQPVGSPLSLECTVEGTSNPNLYWYRQAAGRGLQLLFYSVGIGQISSEVPQNLSASRPQDRQFILSSKKLLLSDSGFYLCAWSPQGSSYNSPLHFGNGTRLTVT.